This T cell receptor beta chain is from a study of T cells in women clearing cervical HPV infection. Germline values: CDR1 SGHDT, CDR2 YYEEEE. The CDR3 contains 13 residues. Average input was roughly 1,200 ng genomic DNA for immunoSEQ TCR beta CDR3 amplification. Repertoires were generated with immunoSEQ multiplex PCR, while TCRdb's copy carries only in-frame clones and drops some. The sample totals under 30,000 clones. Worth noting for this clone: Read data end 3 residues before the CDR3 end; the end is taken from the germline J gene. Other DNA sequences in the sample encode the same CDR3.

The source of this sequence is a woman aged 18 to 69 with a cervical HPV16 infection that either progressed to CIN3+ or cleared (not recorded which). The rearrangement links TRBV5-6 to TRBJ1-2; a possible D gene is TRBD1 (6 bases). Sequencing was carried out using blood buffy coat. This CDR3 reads CASSWGGPRGYTF. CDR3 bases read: TGTGCCAGCAGCTGGGGGGGGCCGCGAGGG.